Below are 2 T cell receptor beta chains sequenced from a single sample in a study of OX40 agonist ivuxolimab in advanced cancers. Library generation was performed with the immunoSEQ multiplex PCR assay. The source is immuneACCESS, and TCRdb retained only in-frame sequences with V and J called. Part of the clones is not carried over; for the studies checked, unresolved V genes explain less than half of this, and the remainder is unexplained. Counted in this sample were 73,000 or so clones; roughly 85% of them appeared once. 0.6% to 0.8% of the sample comes from the top ten. The source material was CD4+ or CD8+ T cells sorted from blood, sampled in a trial of the OX40 agonist ivuxolimab. Receptors originate from an adult with an advanced solid tumor such as melanoma, head and neck, liver or kidney cancer.

The genes are TRBV5-4 and TRBJ2-7; 12 bases align to TRBD2. Germline CDR1 and CDR2: SGHNT and YYREEE (reference sequence). With V trimmed by 0 bases and J by 7 bases, 11 bases remained unmatched. The CDR3 covers 17 residues. CDR3 amino acids: CASSLVATSGSPREQYF. Written as DNA, the CDR3 is TGTGCCAGCAGCTTGGTGGCGACTAGCGGGAGTCCTAGGGAGCAGTACTTC.

This chain links TRBV7-2 with TRBJ2-5, with 8 bases matching TRBD1. Germline CDR1 SGHTA, CDR2 FQGNSA. The length of the CDR3 is 14 residues. The junction had 4 bases not matched to a gene; V was cut back by 2 bases and J by 5 bases. CDR3 in amino acids: CASSLQGARETQYF. Written as DNA, the CDR3 is TGTGCCAGCAGCTTACAGGGGGCGCGGGAGACCCAGTACTTC.